This TCR beta chain is from a study of blood T cell repertoires in COVID-19. The germline V gene has CDR1 MNHNY and CDR2 SVGAGI (reference sequence). The CDR3 covers 14 residues. Trimming cost V 5 bases and J 3 bases; bases outside gene matches: 6. TCRdb's table, derived via immunoSEQ multiplex PCR, lists solely in-frame clones and lacks some. The sample includes 40,000 to 50,000 clones, roughly 82% of them seen just once. Sequencing used peripheral blood. The chain recombines TRBV6-6 with TRBJ1-1; 7 bases fit TRBD1. This clonotype was sampled from a woman aged 55-75 years with acute or convalescent COVID-19. The CDR3 protein is CASSPQGLHTEAFF. CDR3 bases: TGTGCCAGCAGTCCACAGGGGTTACACACTGAAGCTTTCTTT.